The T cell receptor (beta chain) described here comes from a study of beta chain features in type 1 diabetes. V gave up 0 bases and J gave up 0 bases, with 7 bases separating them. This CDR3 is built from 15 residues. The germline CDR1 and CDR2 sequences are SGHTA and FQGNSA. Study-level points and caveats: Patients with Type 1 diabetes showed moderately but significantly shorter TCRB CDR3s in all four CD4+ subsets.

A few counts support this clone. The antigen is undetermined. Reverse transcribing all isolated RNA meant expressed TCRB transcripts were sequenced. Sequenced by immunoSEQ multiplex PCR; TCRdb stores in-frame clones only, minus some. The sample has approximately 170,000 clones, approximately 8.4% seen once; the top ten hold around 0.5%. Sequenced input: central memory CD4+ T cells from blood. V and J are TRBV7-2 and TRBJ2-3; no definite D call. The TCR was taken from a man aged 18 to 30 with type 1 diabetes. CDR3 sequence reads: CASSLARTSTDTQYF. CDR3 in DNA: TGTGCCAGCAGCTTAGCGCGAACGAGCACAGATACGCAGTATTTT. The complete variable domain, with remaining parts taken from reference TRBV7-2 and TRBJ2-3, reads GAGVSQSPSNKVTEKGKDVELRCDPISGHTALYWYRQSLGQGLEFLIYFQGNSAPDKSGLPSDRFSAERTGGSVSTLTIQRTQQEDSAVYLCASSLARTSTDTQYFGPGTRLTVL.